A single sample is the source of the 15 T cell receptor beta chains below, sequenced in a study of T-cell memory formation after mild COVID-19. TCRdb independently ran MiXCR on the 5' RACE reads; one entry per CDR3 protein. This repertoire shows around 370,000 distinct CDR3 sequences, approximately 21% found once; its top ten account for approximately 12%. The sequenced sample was PBMCs or a T cell subset sorted from them (not recorded which). These receptors all come from an adult woman who had mild COVID-19 (a few samples of this study predate the infection). Cell type and time point are not known.

In its sample, this clonotype was seen many times. The CDR3 region is CASSPFQGQTYNSPLHF. CDR3 bases: TGTGCCAGCAGCCCCTTCCAAGGACAGACCTATAATTCACCCCTCCACTTT. The V call is TRBV3-1, the J call TRBJ1-6, with D possibly matching TRBD1 (6 bases). CDR1 and CDR2 from the germline V gene are LGHDT and YNNKEL (reference sequence). There are 17 residues in the CDR3. Deletions cut 4 bases from V and 2 bases from J, with 15 bases between.

V gene TRBV6-4 combines with J gene TRBJ1-5; D is unresolved. Germline CDR1 MRHNA, CDR2 SNTAGT. Trimming shortened V by 2 bases and J by 7 bases, and 9 bases separated the two germline ends. This CDR3 has 13 residues. CDR3 nucleotides: TGTGCCAGCAGTGACAGGATCGGGCAGCCCCAGCATTTT. It yields the protein CASSDRIGQPQHF.

This clonotype was found a few times. The chain has TRBV25-1 and TRBJ2-7, with 8 bases identical to TRBD1. The CDR3 extends over 15 amino acids. Germline V CDR1 and CDR2: MGHDK, SYGVNS. With V trimmed by 1 base and J by 3 bases, 5 bases remained unmatched. CDR3 loop: CASSESDRDHYEQYF. In DNA form, the CDR3 reads TGTGCCAGCAGTGAATCGGACAGGGACCACTACGAGCAGTACTTC.

This clonotype was seen a few times. The chain carries TRBV2 and TRBJ1-2, with D perhaps TRBD1 (5 bases). This CDR3 has 12 amino acids. CDR1 and CDR2 (germline): SNHLY, FYNNEI. V lost 7 bases and J 4 bases, leaving 10 bases between the germline ends. CDR3 amino acids: CASKGKGYGYTF. DNA for the CDR3: TGTGCCAGCAAGGGGAAAGGCTATGGCTACACCTTC.

The chain combines TRBV15 with TRBJ1-5; tentative D call: TRBD1 (6 bases). CDR3 length: 15 residues. Per germline, CDR1 LNHNV and CDR2 YYDKDF (reference sequence). Trimming removed 6 bases at V and 0 bases at J, with 12 bases between. This CDR3 reads CATRTGTTSNQPQHF. As DNA, the CDR3 is TGTGCCACCAGGACCGGGACAACTAGCAATCAGCCCCAGCATTTT.

The chain uses TRBV6-5 and TRBJ2-7, with unresolved D. CDR3 length equals 15 residues. Germline lookup yields CDR1 MNHEY and CDR2 SVGAGI. The V and J ends lost 1 base and 3 bases respectively, with 13 bases between them. The CDR3 protein is CASSYFLDGDYEQYF. Written as DNA, the CDR3 is TGTGCCAGCAGTTACTTCCTCGACGGAGACTACGAGCAGTACTTC.

This clonotype has only a few counts. The chain employs TRBV27 and TRBJ2-1; 8 positions agree with TRBD2. The CDR3 consists of 16 residues. Per germline, CDR1 MNHEY and CDR2 SMNVEV (reference sequence). Trimming took 5 bases from V and 0 from J; bases not matched to a gene: 6. In DNA form, the CDR3 reads TGTGCCAGCAGTCAAGAGCGGGGGACCTCCTACAATGAGCAGTTCTTC. Translated: CASSQERGTSYNEQFF.

Only a few counts were recorded for this clonotype. V is TRBV6-1 and J is TRBJ1-3; D unresolved. The length of the CDR3 is 15 residues. The ends were cut back, 6 bases at V and 0 bases at J, with 12 bases in the middle. The V gene's germline CDR1 is MNHNS and CDR2 SASEGT. The CDR3 here is CASRSGSVSGNTIYF. DNA for the CDR3: TGTGCCAGCAGGTCCGGGTCTGTCTCTGGAAACACCATATATTTT.

This chain joins TRBV5-1 and TRBJ2-7; D gene unclear. Germline values: CDR1 SGHRS, CDR2 YFSETQ. The V end lost 0 bases, the J end lost 4 bases, and 11 bases lay between the germline ends. The CDR3 is 14 amino acids. The CDR3 DNA sequence: TGCGCCAGCAGCTTGGATGGAAACTATTACGAGCAGTACTTC. This sequence encodes CASSLDGNYYEQYF. Drawing the rest from reference TRBV5-1 and TRBJ2-7, the complete variable domain is KAGVTQTPRYLIKTRGQQVTLSCSPISGHRSVSWYQQTPGQGLQFLFEYFSETQRNKGNFPGRFSGRQFSNSRSEMNVSTLELGDSALYLCASSLDGNYYEQYFGPGTRLTVT.

This clonotype was picked up a small number of times. The chain employs TRBV15 and TRBJ2-3; weak D call: TRBD1 (6 bases). The CDR3 has 12 amino acids. Germline-derived CDR1 and CDR2 are LNHNV and YYDKDF (reference sequence). V lost 9 bases and J 6 bases, leaving 13 bases between the germline ends. Here the CDR3 reads CATFLQGDTQYF. The CDR3 coding sequence is TGTGCCACTTTTCTACAGGGTGATACGCAGTATTTT.

In its sample, this clonotype was seen a few times. The CDR3 bases are TGCAGCGTTCGCGGGACTAGCGGGGGAAGGACAGATACGCAGTATTTT. This gives the protein CSVRGTSGGRTDTQYF. The chain carries TRBV29-1 and TRBJ2-3; 14 bases match TRBD2. There are 16 residues in the CDR3. Germline lookup yields CDR1 SQVTM and CDR2 ANQGSEA. V shed 5 bases and J 3 bases; nucleotides not matched to a gene: 7.

This clonotype was counted at least ten times. V and J are TRBV5-6 and TRBJ1-1; 7 bases align to TRBD1. V lost 0 bases to trimming and J lost 8 bases; unmatched junction nucleotides: 1. CDR3 size: 12 residues. CDR1 is SGHDT, CDR2 YYEEEE, per germline. CDR3 region: CASSLVRGEAFF. The CDR3 DNA reads as TGTGCCAGCAGCTTGGTCAGGGGGGAAGCTTTCTTT. Full variable domain (rest looked up from reference TRBV5-6 and TRBJ1-1): DAGVTQSPTHLIKTRGQQVTLRCSPKSGHDTVSWYQQALGQGPQFIFQYYEEEERQRGNFPDRFSGHQFPNYSSELNVNALLLGDSALYLCASSLVRGEAFFGQGTRLTVV.

This sequence joins TRBV7-9 and TRBJ2-7, with 7 bases matching TRBD2. The V and J ends lost 5 bases and 6 bases, in that order; junction bases with no gene match: 16. The CDR3 runs 16 residues. Germline V gene data show CDR1 as SEHNR and CDR2 as FQNEAQ (reference sequence). The DNA of the CDR3 is TGTGCCAGCAGCGGCCCCTCCCGGACTAGAACTTCCGAGCAGTACTTC. Its protein product is CASSGPSRTRTSEQYF.

This clonotype was seen at least ten times. The V gene is TRBV18, the J gene TRBJ1-2; TRBD1 is a possible D gene (6 bases). Germline CDR1 reads KGHSH; CDR2 reads LQKENI. V was clipped by 6 bases and J by 0 bases, with 11 bases between them. This CDR3 spans 14 amino acids. CDR3 DNA sequence: TGTGCCAGCTCCCGAGGACAGACTAACTATGGCTACACCTTC. This encodes CASSRGQTNYGYTF.

The chain links TRBV25-1 to TRBJ2-1; D unresolved. The V gene lost 1 base and the J gene lost 8 bases, with 15 bases spanning the gap. CDR3 length: 15 amino acids. From germline, CDR1 is MGHDK and CDR2 SYGVNS. The CDR3 is CASSEWAGRRDEQFF. The CDR3 DNA is TGTGCCAGCAGTGAATGGGCAGGTAGAAGGGATGAGCAGTTCTTC.